Listed below are T cell receptor beta chains from one sample, sequenced in a study of T cell responses to AZD1222 COVID-19 vaccine. Assay used: immunoSEQ multiplex PCR; TCRdb lists only in-frame clones, some missing. The data contain about 55,000 clones, around 90% of them singletons. The input for sequencing was peripheral blood, taken on day 0 of AZD1222 vaccination. The receptor source for this set is an adult in good health. Both conserved end residues are part of each CDR3. A D gene is named only where the DNA matches it firmly. The size field is filled for only some rows; it gives once, few, many or a size class.

TRBV2	NA	TRBJ1-2	NA	CASSGGLYGYTF	TGTGCCAGCAGCGGGGGGCTCTATGGCTACACCTTC
TRBV18	NA	TRBJ1-1	NA	CASSQQEMNTEAFF	TGTGCCAGCTCACAACAGGAGATGAACACTGAAGCTTTCTTT
TRBV11-2	NA	TRBJ1-4	NA	CASSGLGREGEKLFF	TGTGCCAGCAGCGGGCTAGGAAGGGAAGGCGAAAAACTGTTTTTT
TRBV29-1	NA	TRBJ1-2	TRBD1	CSVEGTGDIRGYGYTF	TGCAGCGTTGAGGGGACAGGGGATATTCGGGGCTATGGCTACACCTTC
TRBV5-1	few	TRBJ1-6	NA	CASSLVARGNSPLHF	TGCGCCAGCAGCTTGGTGGCCAGGGGTAATTCACCCCTCCACTTT
TRBV14	NA	TRBJ2-6	NA	CASSQGSGRLSSGANVLTF	TGTGCCAGCAGCCAAGGATCGGGACGACTTAGCTCTGGGGCCAACGTCCTGACTTTC
TRBV6-1	few	TRBJ2-7	NA	CASSESGYEQYF	TGTGCCAGCAGTGAAAGCGGGTACGAGCAGTACTTC
TRBV19	NA	TRBJ2-1	NA	CASSIVQSSYNEQFF	TGTGCCAGTAGTATAGTACAGAGCTCCTACAATGAGCAGTTCTTC
TRBV6-5	NA	TRBJ1-5	TRBD1	CASSPGTGVNQPQHF	TGTGCCAGCAGCCCCGGGACAGGGGTCAATCAGCCCCAGCATTTT
TRBV12-5	NA	TRBJ2-7	NA	CASGGRGRSYEQYF	TGTGCTAGTGGTGGACGAGGGCGCTCCTACGAGCAGTACTTC
TRBV6-6	NA	TRBJ1-2	TRBD1	CASSYSDRKGWGYTF	TGTGCCAGCAGTTACTCGGACAGGAAGGGCTGGGGCTACACCTTC
TRBV19	NA	TRBJ2-2	NA	CASSIEGVGKTGELFF	TGTGCCAGTAGTATAGAAGGGGTTGGGAAAACCGGGGAGCTGTTTTTT
TRBV5-1	NA	TRBJ1-5	NA	CASSLAPSSNQPQHF	TGCGCCAGCAGCTTGGCCCCGAGTAGCAATCAGCCCCAGCATTTT
TRBV21-1	few	TRBJ2-7	NA	CASSKSDRSGGRYEQYF	TGTGCCAGCAGCAAATCTGATCGTAGCGGGGGGCGGTACGAGCAGTACTTC
TRBV7-9	NA	TRBJ1-1	NA	CASSPGGWTEAFF	TGTGCCAGCAGCCCCGGTGGGTGGACTGAAGCTTTCTTT
TRBV3-1/TRBV3-2	few	TRBJ2-7	NA	CASSQDYGDRAYEQYF	TGTGCCAGCAGCCAAGATTATGGCGATCGGGCCTACGAGCAGTACTTC
TRBV11-2	NA	TRBJ2-1	NA	CASSFAGASYNEQFF	TGTGCCAGCAGCTTTGCGGGGGCCTCCTACAATGAGCAGTTCTTC
TRBV7-2	NA	TRBJ2-7	NA	CASSPRALDPYEQYF	TGTGCCAGCAGCCCCCGGGCCCTGGACCCCTACGAGCAGTACTTC
TRBV7-9	NA	TRBJ1-1	TRBD1	CASRSGQGTLEAFF	TGTGCCAGCAGATCAGGACAGGGTACTCTTGAAGCTTTCTTT
TRBV24-1	NA	TRBJ2-3	NA	CATSPGELRDTQYF	TGTGCCACCAGCCCGGGGGAGTTAAGAGATACGCAGTATTTT
TRBV5-1	NA	TRBJ2-1	TRBD2	CASSSSTRLAGGYNEQFF	TGCGCCAGCAGCTCCTCTACTCGACTAGCGGGGGGCTACAATGAGCAGTTCTTC
TRBV7-2	once	TRBJ2-5	NA	CASSSRTVETQYF	TGTGCCAGCAGTTCCAGGACAGTAGAGACCCAGTACTTC
TRBV18	NA	TRBJ1-4	NA	CASSPKGPGSNEKLFF	TGTGCCAGCTCACCAAAGGGGCCAGGGTCTAATGAAAAACTGTTTTTT
TRBV6-5	NA	TRBJ2-7	NA	CASKSTTSYEQYF	TGTGCCAGCAAATCTACGACATCCTACGAGCAGTACTTC
TRBV7-2	NA	TRBJ1-2	NA	CASSLNLADRYGYTF	TGTGCCAGCAGCTTAAATTTGGCGGATAGGTATGGCTACACCTTC
TRBV6-5	NA	TRBJ2-5	TRBD1	CATSIQGNKETQYF	TGTGCCACTTCCATACAGGGGAATAAAGAGACCCAGTACTTC
TRBV10-3	NA	TRBJ1-3	NA	CAISDTGPGSSGNTIYF	TGTGCCATCAGTGATACGGGCCCCGGGAGCTCTGGAAACACCATATATTTT
TRBV19	NA	TRBJ1-6	NA	CASRLTDSYNSPLHF	TGTGCCAGTAGGCTGACAGACTCCTATAATTCACCCCTCCACTTT
TRBV19	NA	TRBJ1-2	NA	CASRALTNYGYTF	TGTGCCAGTCGGGCCCTTACTAACTATGGCTACACCTTC
TRBV10-3	NA	TRBJ2-7	NA	CAISEPDEDEQYF	TGTGCCATCAGTGAGCCCGACGAGGACGAGCAGTACTTC
TRBV7-9	NA	TRBJ2-7	TRBD1	CASSLVTGAYEQYF	TGTGCCAGCAGCTTAGTGACAGGGGCCTACGAGCAGTACTTC
TRBV20-1	once	TRBJ1-3	NA	CSATLGNTIYF	TGCAGTGCAACCTTAGGAAACACCATATATTTT
TRBV3-1/TRBV3-2	NA	TRBJ1-6	NA	CASSQDLGVPNSPLHF	TGTGCCAGCAGCCAAGATCTGGGGGTCCCTAATTCACCCCTCCACTTT
TRBV13	NA	TRBJ2-7	NA	CASSPRTGSYEQYF	TGTGCCAGCAGCCCCCGGACGGGATCCTACGAGCAGTACTTC
TRBV6-5	NA	TRBJ1-2	TRBD1	CASSYRTGFNYGYTF	TGTGCCAGCAGTTACCGGACAGGGTTTAACTATGGCTACACCTTC
TRBV6-2/TRBV6-3	NA	TRBJ1-1	NA	CASSFSLPSTEAFF	TGTGCCAGCAGTTTCTCCCTCCCAAGCACTGAAGCTTTCTTT
TRBV9	NA	TRBJ2-3	NA	CASSVNADPTDTQYF	TGTGCCAGCAGCGTAAACGCGGACCCCACAGATACGCAGTATTTT
TRBV11-3	NA	TRBJ1-1	NA	CASSLAATATEAFF	TGTGCCAGCAGCTTAGCCGCCACGGCCACTGAAGCTTTCTTT
TRBV5-8	NA	TRBJ2-7	TRBD1	CASSSSRQGVYEQYF	TGTGCCAGCAGTTCTTCCCGACAGGGGGTCTACGAGCAGTACTTC
TRBV9	NA	TRBJ2-5	TRBD2	CASSNPGLAAQETQYF	TGTGCCAGCAGCAATCCGGGACTAGCCGCACAAGAGACCCAGTACTTC
TRBV10-3	NA	TRBJ2-2	NA	CAISVDRTYTGELFF	TGTGCCATCAGTGTTGACAGGACATACACCGGGGAGCTGTTTTTT
TRBV2	NA	TRBJ1-3	TRBD1	CASSEGQGGSGNTIYF	TGTGCCAGCAGCGAGGGACAGGGGGGCTCTGGAAACACCATATATTTT
TRBV10-3	NA	TRBJ2-2	NA	CAIKGSKATGELFF	TGTGCCATCAAAGGGTCGAAGGCCACCGGGGAGCTGTTTTTT
TRBV4-2	NA	TRBJ2-7	TRBD1	CASSVPGTGFEQYF	TGTGCCAGCAGCGTGCCCGGGACAGGGTTCGAGCAGTACTTC
TRBV7-9	NA	TRBJ2-3	NA	CASSLGARGYPSTDTQYF	TGTGCCAGCAGCTTAGGGGCGAGGGGCTACCCCAGCACAGATACGCAGTATTTT
TRBV5-6	NA	TRBJ1-2	TRBD1	CASSLIGRDSYGYTF	TGTGCCAGCAGCTTGATAGGCCGGGACAGCTATGGCTACACCTTC
TRBV20-1	NA	TRBJ1-1	NA	CSASLGLNTEAFF	TGCAGTGCTAGTTTGGGATTGAACACTGAAGCTTTCTTT
TRBV5-8	NA	TRBJ1-5	NA	CASSWRTVNQPQHF	TGTGCCAGCAGCTGGAGGACGGTCAATCAGCCCCAGCATTTT
TRBV28	NA	TRBJ1-5	NA	CASSFGGTGQPQHF	TGTGCCAGCAGTTTCGGAGGGACCGGTCAGCCCCAGCATTTT
TRBV6-5	NA	TRBJ1-5	NA	CASSTTGQPQHF	TGTGCCAGCAGCACCACGGGTCAGCCCCAGCATTTT
TRBV6-5	NA	TRBJ2-7	TRBD1	CASKGQTYEQYF	TGTGCCAGCAAGGGACAGACCTACGAGCAGTACTTC
TRBV6-5	NA	TRBJ2-2	NA	CASKGGQNTGELFF	TGTGCCAGCAAGGGGGGGCAAAACACCGGGGAGCTGTTTTTT
TRBV27	once	TRBJ2-1	TRBD2	CASGFMRGGNSYNEQFF	TGTGCCAGCGGATTCATGCGCGGGGGAAACTCCTACAATGAGCAGTTCTTC